These 31 T cell receptor beta chains were sequenced from one sample in a study of control samples from healthy donors and cancer patients. Sequenced by immunoSEQ multiplex PCR; TCRdb stores in-frame clones only, minus some. The sample gives around 80,000 clones, about nine tenths of which show up once; roughly a sixth is in the top ten. Sequencing was performed on blood. The origin of the receptors is a man aged 50-60 years in good health.

V is TRBV2 and J is TRBJ2-7; D uncertain. The CDR3 spans 13 residues. V was shortened by 7 bases and J by 5 bases, with 15 bases between the two germline ends. Germline V gene lookup returns CDR1 SNHLY and CDR2 FYNNEI. CDR3 region: CASNSDPRNEQYF. For the CDR3, the DNA is TGTGCCAGCAACTCGGACCCGAGGAACGAGCAGTACTTC.

This chain joins TRBV5-1 and TRBJ2-7, with TRBD1 identical over 7 bases. Germline trimming cut 6 bases from V and 6 bases from J; bases unmatched to any gene: 9. This CDR3 spans 13 amino acids. Germline V gene lookup returns CDR1 SGHRS and CDR2 YFSETQ. The CDR3 DNA reads as TGCGCCAGCAAACCAGGGGGATCGGGCGAGCAGTACTTC. This codes for CASKPGGSGEQYF. Full variable domain (rest looked up from reference TRBV5-1 and TRBJ2-7): KAGVTQTPRYLIKTRGQQVTLSCSPISGHRSVSWYQQTPGQGLQFLFEYFSETQRNKGNFPGRFSGRQFSNSRSEMNVSTLELGDSALYLCASKPGGSGEQYFGPGTRLTVT.

The rearrangement joins TRBV7-2 to TRBJ1-4; maybe TRBD1 (6 bases). V lost 8 bases, J lost 5 bases, and 18 bases lay in between. CDR3 length: 15 amino acids. In germline, CDR1 is SGHTA, CDR2 FQGNSA. The CDR3 reads CASSLSSQGNEKLFF. CDR3 in DNA: TGTGCCAGCTCCCTCTCCTCCCAGGGGAATGAAAAACTGTTTTTT.

This sequence joins TRBV5-1 and TRBJ1-4; TRBD1 is a possible D gene (5 bases). This CDR3 has 15 residues. V gave up 7 bases and J gave up 0 bases, with 13 bases separating them. Germline-derived CDR1 and CDR2 are SGHRS and YFSETQ. The CDR3 loop reads CASPRGPATNEKLFF. The CDR3 nucleotides are TGCGCCAGCCCTCGGGGACCTGCAACTAATGAAAAACTGTTTTTT.

This rearrangement joins TRBV5-4 to TRBJ1-3, with a weak D call TRBD1 (6 bases). The germline gives CDR1 SGHNT, CDR2 YYREEE (reference sequence). CDR3 size: 15 residues. V was shortened by 3 bases and J by 4 bases, with 14 bases between the two germline ends. Here the CDR3 reads CASSSDSSSGNTIYF. CDR3 sequence (DNA): TGTGCCAGCAGCTCGGACAGCAGCTCGGGAAACACCATATATTTT.

This chain connects TRBV7-7 to TRBJ1-4; TRBD1 might be the D (5 bases). Trimming took 5 bases from V and 2 from J, leaving 9 bases between them. Germline lookup yields CDR1 SSHAT and CDR2 FNYEAQ (reference sequence). This CDR3 region has 14 residues. CDR3 sequence (DNA): TGTGCCAGCAGCGCGGGGGGGACTAATGAAAAACTGTTTTTT. It yields the protein CASSAGGTNEKLFF.

This chain connects TRBV28 to TRBJ1-2, with 11 bases identical to TRBD1. V lost 6 bases, J lost 11 bases, and 8 bases stayed unmatched. Germline CDR1 reads MDHEN; CDR2 reads SYDVKM. The CDR3 contains 13 residues. In DNA, the CDR3 is TGTGCCAGCAGCTCCTCGGACAGGGGGCGTTACACCTTC. It yields the protein CASSSSDRGRYTF.

The gene calls are TRBV19 and TRBJ2-3; a weak D match, TRBD2 (7 bases). This CDR3 has 15 residues. Trimming took 8 bases from V and 0 from J, leaving 15 bases between them. Germline V gene lookup returns CDR1 LNHDA and CDR2 SQIVND (reference sequence). The CDR3 DNA is TGTGCCAGTGGGCGGGGGCAACACAGCACAGATACGCAGTATTTT. This codes for CASGRGQHSTDTQYF.

CDR3 amino acids: CASSPPGTSGGETQYF. DNA for the CDR3: TGTGCCAGCAGCCCGCCCGGGACTAGCGGGGGGGAGACCCAGTACTTC. V gene TRBV14 combines with J gene TRBJ2-5; TRBD2 matches at 15 bases. After removal of 4 bases from V and 5 bases from J, the junction contained 5 bases not matched to a gene. CDR1 SGHDN and CDR2 FVKESK come from the germline V gene. This CDR3 region has 16 residues.

The chain carries TRBV6-5 and TRBJ1-2, with D uncertain. The CDR3 contains 13 residues. V lost 2 bases and J 4 bases, leaving 8 bases between the germline ends. Germline CDR1 is MNHEY and CDR2 is SVGAGI. The chain's CDR3 is CASSYEASYGYTF. The CDR3 DNA sequence: TGTGCCAGCAGTTACGAGGCCTCCTATGGCTACACCTTC.

This chain uses TRBV10-2 with TRBJ1-2, with D hard to call. This CDR3 contains 14 residues. Germline V gene data show CDR1 as WSHSY and CDR2 as SAAADI. V was clipped by 7 bases and J by 1 base, with 13 bases between them. CDR3 sequence: CASTGSGLNYGYTF. The CDR3 nucleotides read TGCGCCAGCACCGGGTCAGGACTTAACTATGGCTACACCTTC.

The chain carries TRBV5-1 and TRBJ1-5; D is unresolved. This CDR3 has 15 amino acids. Looked up from germline, CDR1 is SGHRS and CDR2 is YFSETQ. Trimming took off 4 bases at V and 0 bases at J, with 11 bases between the two ends. The CDR3 here is CASSLTPDSNQPQHF. The CDR3 coding sequence is TGCGCCAGCAGCCTTACTCCTGATAGCAATCAGCCCCAGCATTTT.

This clone was seen only once. The chain carries TRBV7-8 and TRBJ1-5; tentative D call: TRBD1 (6 bases). CDR3 length: 14 amino acids. The germline V gene encodes CDR1 SGHVS and CDR2 FQNEAQ. Deletions cut 3 bases from V and 3 bases from J, with 9 bases between. CDR3 loop: CASSFGQYNQPQHF. CDR3 nucleotide sequence: TGTGCCAGCAGCTTCGGACAGTACAATCAGCCCCAGCATTTT.

This rearrangement joins TRBV5-4 to TRBJ2-2; tentatively, D is TRBD1 (5 bases). The CDR3 has 16 amino acids. Germline values: CDR1 SGHNT, CDR2 YYREEE (reference sequence). V was trimmed by 2 bases and J by 4 bases, leaving 15 bases between them. CDR3 protein: CASSLRGIGATGELFF. The CDR3 DNA reads TGTGCCAGCAGCTTAAGGGGAATTGGGGCCACCGGGGAGCTGTTTTTT.

The J gene is TRBJ1-2, the V gene TRBV29-1; the match to TRBD1 covers 10 bases. Unmatched junction bases numbered 4, after V lost 7 bases and J lost 8 bases. The CDR3 runs 11 residues. Germline V gene lookup returns CDR1 SQVTM and CDR2 ANQGSEA. The CDR3 protein is CSAGTGDGYTF. CDR3 sequence (DNA): TGCAGCGCCGGGACAGGGGACGGCTACACCTTC.

The chain carries TRBV10-2 and TRBJ1-4, with D unclear. CDR1 is WSHSY, CDR2 SAAADI, per germline. This CDR3 contains 15 residues. V lost 2 bases and J 5 bases, leaving 12 bases between the germline ends. CDR3 protein: CASSENRILNEKLFF. The CDR3, as DNA: TGCGCCAGCAGTGAGAACCGAATACTAAATGAAAAACTGTTTTTT.

The gene calls are TRBV11-2 and TRBJ1-5; no firm D call. V was cut by 0 bases and J by 4 bases, with 4 bases left in between. CDR1 is SGHAT and CDR2 is FQNNGV in the germline V gene. There are 13 residues in the CDR3. The CDR3 protein is CASSLDLNQPQHF. CDR3 in DNA: TGTGCCAGCAGCTTAGATCTAAATCAGCCCCAGCATTTT.

The chain links TRBV2 to TRBJ2-3; 7 nucleotides match TRBD1. CDR3 size: 14 residues. Unmatched junction bases numbered 6, after V lost 5 bases and J lost 4 bases. The germline gives CDR1 SNHLY, CDR2 FYNNEI. The CDR3 protein is CASSRTGEADTQYF. Here the CDR3 DNA reads TGTGCCAGCAGTCGGACAGGCGAGGCAGATACGCAGTATTTT.

The J gene is TRBJ1-2, the V gene TRBV29-1; D unresolved. CDR1 SQVTM and CDR2 ANQGSEA come from the germline V gene. With 8 bases removed from V and 1 base from J, the gap between germline ends came to 11 bases. The CDR3 is 12 amino acids. CDR3 coding DNA: TGCAGCTCGGCCGACCATAACTATGGCTACACCTTC. The encoded protein is CSSADHNYGYTF.

The rearrangement uses TRBV6-6 and TRBJ2-3; D is ambiguous. Germline CDR1 and CDR2: MNHNY and SVGAGI (reference sequence). V was shortened by 4 bases and J by 2 bases, with 16 bases between the two germline ends. This CDR3 region has 16 residues. Here the CDR3 reads CASSSGSNLYTDTQYF. The CDR3, as DNA: TGTGCCAGCAGTTCCGGGTCGAACCTCTACACAGATACGCAGTATTTT.

The J gene is TRBJ1-1, the V gene TRBV10-1; D possibly corresponds to TRBD1 (6 bases). The length of the CDR3 is 14 residues. Germline lookup yields CDR1 WNHNN and CDR2 SYGVQD (reference sequence). The V and J ends lost 7 bases and 12 bases respectively, with 24 bases between them. As DNA, the CDR3 is TGCGCCAGCATGCACGGCCGGGACACGGTTCAAACTTTCTTT. This codes for CASMHGRDTVQTFF.

The genes are TRBV6-5 and TRBJ1-2; a possible D gene is TRBD1 (6 bases). The germline V and J ends were trimmed by 4 bases and 0 bases, with 9 bases remaining between them. CDR1 is MNHEY and CDR2 is SVGAGI in the germline V gene. The CDR3 loop spans 14 amino acids. The CDR3 here is CASSLDSANYGYTF. The DNA for the CDR3 is TGTGCCAGCAGTTTGGACAGTGCTAACTATGGCTACACCTTC.

The chain's CDR3 is CASSPVAGGYNEQFF. CDR3 nucleotides: TGTGCCAGCAGCCCCGTAGCGGGGGGGTACAATGAGCAGTTCTTC. The V and J genes are TRBV3-1 (or the pseudogene TRBV3-2) and TRBJ2-1, with TRBD2 identical over 11 bases. The germline V gene has CDR1 LGHDT and CDR2 YNNKEL (reference sequence). V was clipped by 4 bases and J by 4 bases; unmatched bases: 3. The CDR3 spans 15 residues.

V is TRBV2 and J is TRBJ1-2; 10 positions match TRBD1. J was trimmed by 3 bases and V by 6 bases; bases with no gene match: 4. Germline lookup yields CDR1 SNHLY and CDR2 FYNNEI. The CDR3 is made up of 14 amino acids. The CDR3 DNA reads TGTGCCAGCAGGGGGGACAGGGGTGACTATGGCTACACCTTC. It is translated as CASRGDRGDYGYTF.

This chain joins TRBV5-1 and TRBJ1-1; D may be TRBD1 (6 bases). Germline loops: CDR1 SGHRS, CDR2 YFSETQ. Trimming took off 0 bases at V and 4 bases at J, with 10 bases between the two ends. The CDR3 length is 14 residues. The chain's CDR3 is CASSLVGGPTEAFF. CDR3 sequence (DNA): TGCGCCAGCAGCTTGGTGGGGGGCCCCACTGAAGCTTTCTTT.

The genes are TRBV7-2 and TRBJ1-4, with TRBD1 matching 8 bases. Germline V gene data show CDR1 as SGHTA and CDR2 as FQGNSA. V lost 2 bases, J lost 8 bases, and 4 bases stayed unmatched. The CDR3 contains 14 residues. The CDR3 region has the DNA TGTGCCAGCAGCTTACGACAGGGGCGAGAAAAACTGTTTTTT. Its translation: CASSLRQGREKLFF.

V is TRBV27 and J is TRBJ1-3; weak D call: TRBD1 (5 bases). V was clipped by 0 bases and J by 6 bases, with 15 bases between them. The CDR3 covers 16 residues. Germline V gene data show CDR1 as MNHEY and CDR2 as SMNVEV (reference sequence). CDR3 sequence (DNA): TGTGCCAGCAGTTTATCCGGCTGGGGGAACGAAAACACCATATATTTT. This codes for CASSLSGWGNENTIYF.

This clone was observed a single time. This chain links TRBV30 with TRBJ2-6; 7 nucleotides align to TRBD1. Germline CDR1 and CDR2: GTSNPN and SVGIG (reference sequence). The CDR3 is 15 residues long. V trimming: 6 bases; J trimming: 0 bases; junction bases outside the gene matches: 5. CDR3 in amino acids: CACPQGYSGANVLTF. In nucleotides, the CDR3 is TGTGCCTGCCCACAGGGGTACTCTGGGGCCAACGTCCTGACTTTC.

The chain links TRBV6-4 to TRBJ1-6; D is perhaps TRBD1 (5 bases). V was trimmed by 5 bases and J by 4 bases, leaving 9 bases between them. This CDR3 is 14 amino acids long. Germline CDR1 reads MRHNA; CDR2 reads SNTAGT. The chain's CDR3 is CASSNRGYNSPLHF. The CDR3 DNA sequence: TGTGCCAGCAGTAATCGGGGGTATAATTCACCCCTCCACTTT.

The rearrangement links TRBV4-1 to TRBJ2-7; a possible D gene is TRBD1 (6 bases). Germline V gives CDR1 MGHRA, CDR2 YSYEKL. The CDR3 contains 14 residues. Trimming took off 4 bases at V and 3 bases at J, with 13 bases between the two ends. CDR3 sequence reads: CASSLDRYNYEQYF. The CDR3 bases are TGCGCCAGCAGCCTTGACAGGTACAACTACGAGCAGTACTTC.

The chain links TRBV15 to TRBJ1-2; the D is unclear. V was shortened by 11 bases and J by 5 bases, with 15 bases between the two germline ends. Germline V gene lookup returns CDR1 LNHNV and CDR2 YYDKDF (reference sequence). The CDR3 is 12 amino acids. Here the CDR3 DNA reads TGTGCCGTATTGAAGGGAAAGTATGGCTACACCTTC. As protein: CAVLKGKYGYTF.